This paragraph covers one TCR beta chain sequence. This record comes from a study of shared clonotypes between healthy human individuals. Sequencing was performed with immunoSEQ multiplex PCR; in TCRdb, only in-frame clones are kept and a portion is missing. The repertoire holds around 1.9 million clones, with around 93% as singletons. The V end lost 4 bases, the J end lost 4 bases, and 16 bases lay between the germline ends. Germline V gene data show CDR1 as SGHTS and CDR2 as YDEGEE. This CDR3 has 15 amino acids. Positive CCR7 selection of CD45RO-negative cells yielded the naive CD8 cells, and terminally differentiated effector memory CD45RA+ cells were excluded.

This clonotype was obtained from a man aged 18-30 years in good health. Some clones in this sample may be carry-over from other donors' samples. The V call is TRBV5-8, the J call TRBJ2-3; D is perhaps TRBD2 (5 bases). The sequencing sample was made of naive CD8+ T cells from PBMCs. CDR3 in DNA: TGTGCCAGCAGCCTAGCCCCTAGTCGCCCAGATACGCAGTATTTT. It translates to CASSLAPSRPDTQYF.